Listed here are 28 T cell receptor beta chains from one sample, sequenced in a study of naive and memory T cell subsets. The SP2 primer and nested alpha and beta constant region primers amplified ligated cDNA in four rounds. One entry per CDR3 protein, called by TCRdb with MiXCR from the 5' RACE reads. The table has around 56,000 distinct CDR3 sequences, 7.6% seen once; the top ten hold 9.8%. The library had UMIs added by 3' ligation of an oligonucleotide to TCR cDNA. The receptors were gathered from a female donor in good health.

This clonotype has more than one count but fewer than ten. The chain combines TRBV19 with TRBJ1-5; no reliable D call. V lost 5 bases, J lost 6 bases, and 5 bases lay in between. There are 11 residues in the CDR3. Germline V gene lookup returns CDR1 LNHDA and CDR2 SQIVND (reference sequence). CDR3 protein: CASSGTQPQHF. The CDR3 DNA sequence: TGTGCCAGTAGTGGTACTCAGCCCCAGCATTTT.

This clonotype has more than one count but fewer than ten. V usage is TRBV5-1 and J usage is TRBJ2-3; 11 bases map to TRBD2. The J segment lost 1 base and the V segment lost 5 bases, leaving 6 bases of the junction unmatched. Germline lookup yields CDR1 SGHRS and CDR2 YFSETQ. CDR3 size: 16 residues. CDR3 coding DNA: TGCGCCAGCAGGTCAATACTAGCGGGGGGCACAGATACGCAGTATTTT. Protein sequence: CASRSILAGGTDTQYF.

This sequence joins TRBV9 and TRBJ1-3, with unresolved D. Trimming stripped 3 bases from V and 0 bases from J, with 10 bases between. CDR3 length: 15 amino acids. Germline V gives CDR1 SGDLS, CDR2 YYNGEE. Here the CDR3 reads CASSARLYSGNTIYF. In DNA form, the CDR3 reads TGTGCCAGCAGCGCCCGACTGTACTCTGGAAACACCATATATTTT.

This clonotype was seen at least ten times. The chain uses TRBV2 and TRBJ2-1; the match to TRBD2 covers 9 bases. The CDR3 sequence is 13 residues long. V dropped 8 bases and J dropped 8; count of bases not matched to a gene: 7. Germline V CDR1 and CDR2: SNHLY, FYNNEI. The CDR3 region is CASQTSGEDEQFF. In DNA form, the CDR3 reads TGTGCCAGCCAGACTAGCGGTGAGGATGAGCAGTTCTTC.

This clonotype was seen a handful of times. The rearrangement joins TRBV15 to TRBJ1-4, with TRBD1 matching 8 bases. There are 14 residues in the CDR3. V shed 0 bases, J shed 8 bases, and the junction held 2 bases outside the gene matches. The germline CDR1 and CDR2 sequences are LNHNV and YYDKDF (reference sequence). The CDR3 DNA reads TGTGCCACCAGCAGAGACAGGGGGCAGGAAAAACTGTTTTTT. As protein: CATSRDRGQEKLFF.

This clonotype was seen only a few times. The gene calls are TRBV7-9 and TRBJ2-1; 14 bases match TRBD2. CDR3 size: 13 residues. Losses at the gene ends were 5 bases for V and 14 bases for J; bases not matched to a gene: 5. Looked up from germline, CDR1 is SEHNR and CDR2 is FQNEAQ (reference sequence). CDR3 in DNA: TGTGCCAGCAGCGGGACTAGCGGGGGCACGGAGTTCTTC. This codes for CASSGTSGGTEFF.

The chain links TRBV4-1 to TRBJ2-3, with 7 bases that match TRBD1. CDR3 length: 16 amino acids. The germline V gene has CDR1 MGHRA and CDR2 YSYEKL. Trimming removed 4 bases from V and 4 bases from J; junction bases left unmatched: 11. The CDR3 DNA sequence: TGCGCCAGCAGCCCTCAAAAGGGGACAGCCTCAGATACGCAGTATTTT. This translates into CASSPQKGTASDTQYF.

The chain combines TRBV5-1 with TRBJ2-5, with 8 bases aligning to TRBD1. V dropped 0 bases and J dropped 5; count of bases not matched to a gene: 6. This CDR3 is built from 15 residues. Per the germline V gene, CDR1 is SGHRS and CDR2 is YFSETQ. CDR3 amino acids: CASSLAQGAVETQYF. For the CDR3, the DNA is TGCGCCAGCAGCTTGGCGCAGGGGGCCGTTGAGACCCAGTACTTC.

The V gene is TRBV6-2 or TRBV6-3, the J gene TRBJ2-7; the D is unclear. The CDR3 has 13 residues. V gave up 10 bases and J gave up 2 bases, with 15 bases separating them. Germline CDR1 is MNHEY and CDR2 is SVGEGT. The CDR3 DNA reads TGTGCCATCGGAGCCGTGGCAACCTACGAGCAGTACTTC. This sequence encodes CAIGAVATYEQYF.

In its sample, this clonotype was seen a few times. This sequence joins TRBV4-3 and TRBJ2-7; D unresolved. CDR1 LGHNA and CDR2 YSLEER come from the germline V gene. The CDR3 length is 13 residues. V shed 0 bases and J shed 4 bases, with 7 bases lying between them. The CDR3 here is CASSQERRYEQYF. Written as DNA, the CDR3 is TGCGCCAGCAGCCAAGAGAGAAGATACGAGCAGTACTTC.

This clonotype was seen a handful of times. The chain employs TRBV30 and TRBJ2-7; the D call may be TRBD1 or TRBD2 (6 bases each). The V and J ends lost 4 bases and 3 bases respectively, with 13 bases between them. Germline V lookup: CDR1 GTSNPN, CDR2 SVGIG (reference sequence). The CDR3 extends over 13 amino acids. The CDR3: CAWTPGASYEQYF. Here the CDR3 DNA reads TGTGCCTGGACTCCGGGGGCAAGCTACGAGCAGTACTTC.

The sample holds a few counts of this clonotype. CDR3 DNA sequence: TGTGCCAGCAGTCCCGGGAACTTAGGGAACATTCAGTACTTC. This translates into CASSPGNLGNIQYF. The rearrangement links TRBV12-3 or TRBV12-4 to TRBJ2-4, with D possibly being TRBD2 (5 bases). The CDR3 length is 14 residues. V gave up 5 bases and J gave up 7 bases, with 15 bases separating them.

The V and J genes are TRBV12-3 or TRBV12-4 and TRBJ1-4, with 7 bases lining up with TRBD1. This CDR3 has 13 residues. V was pared by 5 bases and J by 7 bases, with 4 bases of the junction left unmatched. Here the CDR3 DNA reads TGTGCCAGCAGTCGAGGGGGCCCTGAAAAACTGTTTTTT. The encoded protein is CASSRGGPEKLFF.

Worth noting for this clonotype: A much bigger clone sits one base away, suggesting this may be a read error. V gene TRBV29-1 combines with J gene TRBJ2-7, with D tentatively TRBD2 (6 bases). Germline assignment: CDR1 SQVTM and CDR2 ANQGSEA. This CDR3 has 12 amino acids. The V end was cut by 1 base, the J end by 6 bases, with 10 bases between. CDR3 bases: TGCAGCGTTGAAGGAGGAGGGAGCGAGCAGTACTTC. Encoded protein: CSVEGGGSEQYF.

This chain links TRBV12-3 or TRBV12-4 with TRBJ1-2; no reliable D call. The CDR3 length is 15 residues. V was trimmed by 1 base and J by 5 bases, leaving 14 bases between them. The DNA for the CDR3 is TGTGCCAGCAGTTTAGATACCGCAGTCTCTTATGGCTACACCTTC. This sequence encodes CASSLDTAVSYGYTF.

The chain uses TRBV4-2 and TRBJ1-1, with unresolved D. CDR1 and CDR2 (germline): LGHNA, YNFKEQ. Trimming took 4 bases from V and 5 from J, leaving 11 bases between them. The CDR3 loop spans 13 amino acids. CDR3: CASSRDWDTEAFF. Here the CDR3 DNA reads TGTGCCAGCAGCCGAGATTGGGATACTGAAGCTTTCTTT.

This clonotype was observed many times. This chain uses TRBV20-1 with TRBJ2-1, with 9 bases identical to TRBD2. CDR3 length: 15 amino acids. J was trimmed by 0 bases and V by 5 bases; bases with no gene match: 5. The germline gives CDR1 DFQATT, CDR2 SNEGSKA (reference sequence). The CDR3 is CSAGSGGSSYNEQFF. The CDR3 DNA follows: TGCAGTGCTGGCAGCGGGGGGAGCTCCTACAATGAGCAGTTCTTC.

This clonotype is medium-sized within its sample. The chain has TRBV20-1 and TRBJ1-4, with 10 bases identical to TRBD1. Germline values: CDR1 DFQATT, CDR2 SNEGSKA (reference sequence). The CDR3 length is 14 residues. The J segment lost 7 bases and the V segment lost 5 bases, leaving 7 bases of the junction unmatched. The CDR3 region has the DNA TGCAGTGCTGTACGACAGGGGGCGAGTGAAAAACTGTTTTTT. It yields the protein CSAVRQGASEKLFF.

In its sample, this clonotype was seen many times. The chain couples TRBV6-2 or TRBV6-3 to TRBJ1-5; D is unclear. The CDR3 contains 13 residues. Germline V lookup: CDR1 MNHEY, CDR2 SVGEGT. The V end was cut by 7 bases, the J end by 3 bases, with 10 bases between. Written as DNA, the CDR3 is TGTGCCAGCACAGGCAACTTCAATCAGCCCCAGCATTTT. Translating it yields CASTGNFNQPQHF.

This clonotype has ten or more counts. The chain joins TRBV6-5 to TRBJ1-1, with D uncertain. With 0 bases removed from V and 0 bases from J, the gap between germline ends came to 5 bases. The germline gives CDR1 MNHEY, CDR2 SVGAGI. The CDR3 runs to 14 residues. The CDR3 DNA reads TGTGCCAGCAGTTACTCGACGGTGAACACTGAAGCTTTCTTT. Protein product: CASSYSTVNTEAFF.

The sample holds a few counts of this clonotype. The gene calls are TRBV19 and TRBJ1-2; D gene unclear. CDR1 LNHDA and CDR2 SQIVND come from the germline V gene (reference sequence). V shed 3 bases and J shed 1 base, with 6 bases lying between them. CDR3 length equals 13 residues. The CDR3 DNA sequence: TGTGCCAGTAGTATCAGCCTTAACTATGGCTACACCTTC. This gives the protein CASSISLNYGYTF.

This clonotype was seen a handful of times. The chain carries TRBV11-2 and TRBJ2-7; the D gene could be TRBD1 or TRBD2 (5 bases each). The CDR3 contains 15 residues. V was clipped by 0 bases and J by 1 base, with 10 bases between them. Germline CDR1 SGHAT, CDR2 FQNNGV. The CDR3 spells CASSLDSRGSYEQYF. DNA of the CDR3: TGTGCCAGCAGCTTAGATTCGAGGGGTTCCTACGAGCAGTACTTC.

A few counts support this clonotype. V and J are TRBV12-3 or TRBV12-4 and TRBJ2-7, with D maybe TRBD2 (6 bases). The CDR3 is 14 amino acids. The ends were cut back, 5 bases at V and 7 bases at J, with 18 bases in the middle. The CDR3 region is CASSPWDSEGEQYF. CDR3 coding DNA: TGTGCCAGCAGTCCATGGGACTCGGAGGGGGAGCAGTACTTC.

This clonotype was recorded at least ten times. The chain is built from TRBV29-1 and TRBJ1-4; D is ambiguous. The CDR3 consists of 12 residues. With 4 bases removed from V and 8 bases from J, the gap between germline ends came to 11 bases. In germline, CDR1 is SQVTM, CDR2 ANQGSEA. The CDR3 region has the DNA TGCAGCGTTGGATTGTCAGGCGAAAAACTGTTTTTT. It translates to CSVGLSGEKLFF.

There are a few counts of this clonotype. The rearrangement uses TRBV7-9 and TRBJ1-2; TRBD1 is a possible D gene (6 bases). The germline gives CDR1 SEHNR, CDR2 FQNEAQ (reference sequence). The length of the CDR3 is 16 residues. V lost 1 base and J 4 bases, leaving 16 bases between the germline ends. The CDR3 nucleotides read TGTGCCAGCAGCTTAGGGGGACAACTCACGTTCTATGGCTACACCTTC. Protein sequence: CASSLGGQLTFYGYTF.

Only one count was recorded for this clonotype. The genes are TRBV12-3 or TRBV12-4 and TRBJ1-1; D is unresolved. This CDR3 has 12 amino acids. The V end was cut by 5 bases, the J end by 8 bases, with 12 bases between. CDR3 bases: TGTGCCAGCAGTAGAGGTGGGGTAGAAGCTTTCTTT. This translates into CASSRGGVEAFF.

This chain uses TRBV9 with TRBJ2-7; D ambiguous. The CDR3 totals 14 residues. V lost 2 bases to trimming and J lost 0 bases, with 9 bases between them. Germline CDR1 reads SGDLS; CDR2 reads YYNGEE. In nucleotides, the CDR3 is TGTGCCAGCAGCGTTACCGCTAGCTCCTACGAGCAGTACTTC. Encoded protein: CASSVTASSYEQYF.

The chain has TRBV12-3 or TRBV12-4 and TRBJ2-6, with D possibly TRBD2 on 5 matching bases. This CDR3 is built from 16 residues. Trimming stripped 7 bases from V and 2 bases from J, with 15 bases between. CDR3 nucleotide sequence: TGTGCCAGCATTGAGGACTCAAACCCTGGGGCCAACGTCCTGACTTTC. Amino acids: CASIEDSNPGANVLTF.